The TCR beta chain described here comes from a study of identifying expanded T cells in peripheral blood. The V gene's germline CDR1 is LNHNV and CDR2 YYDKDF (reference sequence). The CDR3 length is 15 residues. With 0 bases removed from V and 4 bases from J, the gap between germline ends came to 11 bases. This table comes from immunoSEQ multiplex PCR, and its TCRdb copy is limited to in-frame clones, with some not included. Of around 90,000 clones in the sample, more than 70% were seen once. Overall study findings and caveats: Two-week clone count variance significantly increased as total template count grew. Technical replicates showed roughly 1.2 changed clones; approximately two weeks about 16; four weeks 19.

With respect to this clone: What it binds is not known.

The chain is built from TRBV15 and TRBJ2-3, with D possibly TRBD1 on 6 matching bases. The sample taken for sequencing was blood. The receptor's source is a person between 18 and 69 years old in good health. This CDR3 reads CATSRDRQGPDTQYF. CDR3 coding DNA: TGTGCCACCAGCAGAGATCGGCAGGGGCCAGATACGCAGTATTTT.